This TCR beta chain was profiled in a study of brain metastases from non-small cell lung cancer. Notes on the study in general: Compared with primary tumors, brain metastases showed less T-cell infiltration.

Turning to this clone: Its antigen is as yet unknown.

V was pared by 5 bases and J by 8 bases, with 12 bases between. CDR1 is ENHRY, CDR2 SYGVKD, per germline. The CDR3 is 13 amino acids. Sequenced by immunoSEQ multiplex PCR; TCRdb stores in-frame clones only, minus some. The sample includes approximately 5,100 clones, roughly 85% seen only once; the top ten take more than 5%. The source is a donor aged 40 or over with non-small cell lung cancer. V is TRBV10-3 and J is TRBJ2-2; D is possibly TRBD1 or TRBD2 (5 bases each). The sequencing sample was made of primary lung tumor tissue. The chain's CDR3 is CAISPGAAGELFF. CDR3 nucleotides: TGTGCCATCAGTCCCGGGGCGGCTGGGGAGCTGTTTTTT.